These 32 T cell receptor beta chains share one sample of origin, sequenced in a study of graft-versus-host responses after intestinal transplantation. Libraries were prepared by immunoSEQ multiplex PCR; TCRdb keeps only in-frame clonotypes and omits some of them. Found here are around 89,000 clones, under 95% of them singletons; the top ten hold roughly 0.44%. Their antigens are not known. The sequenced sample was unstimulated CD8+ T cells sorted from spleen or lymph node cells, obtained before transplant. These TCRs come from a human donor who was the organ donor for an intestinal transplant.

The rearrangement uses TRBV4-1 and TRBJ1-1; possibly TRBD1 for D (6 bases). Trimming took 2 bases from V and 0 from J, leaving 13 bases between them. Germline V lookup: CDR1 MGHRA, CDR2 YSYEKL. The CDR3 totals 16 residues. The CDR3 loop is CASSQISTGLNTEAFF. In nucleotides, the CDR3 is TGCGCCAGCAGCCAAATTTCAACAGGGCTGAACACTGAAGCTTTCTTT.

The J gene is TRBJ1-4, the V gene TRBV28; possibly TRBD1 for D (5 bases). The CDR3 length is 16 residues. Germline V gives CDR1 MDHEN, CDR2 SYDVKM. Trimming took off 6 bases at V and 2 bases at J, with 16 bases between the two ends. CDR3: CASSPRGIRTNEKLFF. The CDR3 bases are TGTGCCAGCAGCCCAAGGGGCATCAGGACTAATGAAAAACTGTTTTTT.

The V and J genes are TRBV5-1 and TRBJ2-1; D is possibly TRBD2 (6 bases). The CDR3 consists of 15 residues. The V and J ends lost 2 bases and 2 bases respectively, with 11 bases between them. Germline assignment: CDR1 SGHRS and CDR2 YFSETQ. The CDR3 DNA is TGCGCCAGCAGCTTTACTAGCATCGCCTACAATGAGCAGTTCTTC. Amino acid sequence: CASSFTSIAYNEQFF.

The V call is TRBV13, the J call TRBJ2-5; tentative D call: TRBD2 (7 bases). The closer fit of TRBJ2-7 to the DNA end suggests the J call may be wrong. CDR1 and CDR2 from the germline V gene are PRHDT and FYEKMQ (reference sequence). The CDR3 runs to 14 residues. The CDR3 coding sequence is TGTGCCAGCAGCTTAGCGGGGGGCGTCTACGAGCAGTACTTC. It codes for CASSLAGGVYEQYF.

The genes are TRBV9 and TRBJ2-5, with TRBD2 as a possible D gene (6 bases). The V gene's germline CDR1 is SGDLS and CDR2 YYNGEE. The ends were cut back, 0 bases at V and 5 bases at J, with 17 bases in the middle. The CDR3 runs to 16 residues. DNA for the CDR3: TGTGCCAGCAGCGTAGTAGGGACTTGGGAAGGGGAGACCCAGTACTTC. Its translation is CASSVVGTWEGETQYF.

The rearrangement links TRBV4-1 to TRBJ2-7; TRBD1 is a possible D gene (6 bases). The CDR3 runs 15 residues. The germline gives CDR1 MGHRA, CDR2 YSYEKL. V lost 4 bases to trimming and J lost 2 bases, with 15 bases between them. In DNA, the CDR3 is TGCGCCAGCAGCCCTGCGTTAGGGGGAGCCTACGAGCAGTACTTC. Translation gives CASSPALGGAYEQYF.

V usage is TRBV4-1 and J usage is TRBJ2-7; D is possibly TRBD1 (7 bases). The germline V gene has CDR1 MGHRA and CDR2 YSYEKL. V was cut by 5 bases and J by 2 bases, with 19 bases left in between. This CDR3 is 16 amino acids long. CDR3 in amino acids: CASSIGGRQGTYEQYF. The DNA for the CDR3 is TGCGCCAGCAGCATAGGGGGGCGACAGGGTACCTACGAGCAGTACTTC.

The J gene is TRBJ1-1, the V gene TRBV5-8; D unclear. The CDR3 extends over 16 amino acids. From germline, CDR1 is SGHTS and CDR2 YDEGEE. Trimming took 0 bases from V and 3 from J, leaving 15 bases between them. The CDR3 loop is CASSLDSGFVYTEAFF. The CDR3 DNA reads as TGTGCCAGCAGCTTGGATTCGGGGTTTGTGTACACTGAAGCTTTCTTT.

This chain joins TRBV4-3 and TRBJ2-3; 7 nucleotides match TRBD2. The V and J ends lost 0 bases and 2 bases, in that order; junction bases with no gene match: 8. CDR3 length equals 17 residues. CDR1 and CDR2 (germline): LGHNA, YSLEER. CDR3 coding DNA: TGCGCCAGCAGCCAAGATCCAGGCGGGGGTCCCACAGATACGCAGTATTTT. Amino acids: CASSQDPGGGPTDTQYF.

V and J are TRBV7-9 and TRBJ2-5, with D possibly matching TRBD2 (5 bases). V gave up 4 bases and J gave up 5 bases, with 8 bases separating them. The germline gives CDR1 SEHNR, CDR2 FQNEAQ (reference sequence). The CDR3 is 12 amino acids. CDR3 DNA: TGTGCCAGCAGCTCACAGCGGGAGACCCAGTACTTC. Residues: CASSSQRETQYF.

The chain is built from TRBV7-8 and TRBJ2-1; 15 bases agree with TRBD2. V lost 5 bases to trimming and J lost 0 bases; unmatched junction nucleotides: 8. CDR3 length: 19 amino acids. The germline CDR1 and CDR2 sequences are SGHVS and FQNEAQ. The CDR3 DNA follows: TGTGCCAGCAGCCAGGGACTAGCGGGGGGAACGAGCTCCTACAATGAGCAGTTCTTC. Translation: CASSQGLAGGTSSYNEQFF.

V and J are TRBV12-5 and TRBJ1-2; 7 nucleotides line up with TRBD1. After removal of 1 base from V and 4 bases from J, the junction contained 3 bases not matched to a gene. Germline V gene lookup returns CDR1 LGHNT and CDR2 FRNRAP. This CDR3 contains 14 residues. CDR3 loop: CASGLATGPYGYTF. The CDR3 bases are TGTGCTAGTGGTTTGGCGACAGGGCCCTATGGCTACACCTTC.

This clone has a single count. V is TRBV6-5 and J is TRBJ2-7, with a weak D call TRBD2 (6 bases). CDR3 length: 12 residues. V was shortened by 2 bases and J by 12 bases, with 14 bases between the two germline ends. Germline values: CDR1 MNHEY, CDR2 SVGAGI. This chain's CDR3 is CASSYDGTERYF. The CDR3 nucleotides are TGTGCCAGCAGTTACGACGGGACTGAGAGGTACTTC.

The chain links TRBV4-1 to TRBJ2-3; 7 positions match TRBD2. Per germline, CDR1 MGHRA and CDR2 YSYEKL. Losses at the gene ends were 3 bases for V and 5 bases for J; bases not matched to a gene: 11. This CDR3 spans 16 amino acids. The CDR3 nucleotides are TGCGCCAGCAGCCACCCAAGGGCCAGCGGGGTAGATACGCAGTATTTT. Its protein product is CASSHPRASGVDTQYF.

This chain connects TRBV4-3 to TRBJ1-1; D gene uncertain. V was trimmed by 3 bases and J by 1 base, leaving 9 bases between them. The CDR3 contains 14 residues. Per germline, CDR1 LGHNA and CDR2 YSLEER. CDR3 in amino acids: CASSHVNGNTEAFF. As DNA, the CDR3 is TGCGCCAGCAGCCACGTTAACGGGAACACTGAAGCTTTCTTT.

This chain joins TRBV10-1 and TRBJ2-5; maybe TRBD1 (5 bases). The J call may be faulty, since TRBJ2-7 better matches the DNA end. Germline V gives CDR1 WNHNN, CDR2 SYGVQD (reference sequence). CDR3 length: 14 residues. The CDR3: CASRDTSWGHEQYF. CDR3 DNA sequence: TGCGCCAGCAGGGACACTTCCTGGGGCCACGAGCAGTACTTC.

Of note for this clone: A junction end diverges from the germline sequence, so it may reflect a read error. J is TRBJ2-3 and V is TRBV7-7; tentatively, D is TRBD2 (6 bases). Germline-derived CDR1 and CDR2 are SSHAT and FNYEAQ (reference sequence). This CDR3 region has 15 residues. The CDR3, as DNA: TGTGCTAGCAGCCCCCTGGGGACTAGCACAGATACGCAGTATTTT. It translates to CASSPLGTSTDTQYF. The full variable domain, with the rest looked up from reference TRBV7-7 and TRBJ2-3, is GAGVSQSPRYKVTKRGQDVTLRCDPISSHATLYWYQQALGQGPEFLTYFNYEAQPDKSGLPSDRFSAERPEGSISTLTIQRTEQRDSAMYRCASSPLGTSTDTQYFGPGTRLTVL.

The genes are TRBV5-6 and TRBJ1-1, with D perhaps matching TRBD1 (6 bases). The CDR3 covers 13 residues. Germline V CDR1 and CDR2: SGHDT, YYEEEE. Trimming shortened V by 3 bases and J by 6 bases, and 12 bases separated the two germline ends. The CDR3 is CASSSTGYPEAFF. DNA for the CDR3: TGTGCCAGCAGCTCAACAGGGTACCCTGAAGCTTTCTTT.

This rearrangement joins TRBV7-9 to TRBJ2-7; TRBD1 matches at 7 bases. The V gene end was trimmed by 1 base and the J gene end by 2 bases; junction bases not matched to a gene: 5. The CDR3 loop spans 15 amino acids. CDR1 is SEHNR, CDR2 FQNEAQ, per germline (reference sequence). The CDR3, as DNA: TGTGCCAGCAGCTTAGGTGGGACAGCGACCTACGAGCAGTACTTC. Translation: CASSLGGTATYEQYF.

The chain uses TRBV9 and TRBJ1-1; D might be TRBD1 (5 bases). The CDR3 sequence is 14 residues long. CDR1 is SGDLS, CDR2 YYNGEE, per germline. V was cut by 0 bases and J by 6 bases, with 12 bases left in between. In DNA, the CDR3 is TGTGCCAGCAGCGTAGGGGGGGGAACGGCTGAAGCTTTCTTT. It yields the protein CASSVGGGTAEAFF. The complete variable domain, with remaining parts taken from reference TRBV9 and TRBJ1-1, reads DSGVTQTPKHLITATGQRVTLRCSPRSGDLSVYWYQQSLDQGLQFLIQYYNGEERAKGNILERFSAQQFPDLHSELNLSSLELGDSALYFCASSVGGGTAEAFFGQGTRLTVV.

The genes are TRBV5-1 and TRBJ2-3, with TRBD2 matching over 15 bases. The CDR3 runs to 21 residues. V trimming: 4 bases; J trimming: 4 bases; junction bases outside the gene matches: 19. The germline V gene encodes CDR1 SGHRS and CDR2 YFSETQ. In DNA, the CDR3 is TGCGCCAGCAGCCTATCCGGGACTAGCGGGGGGACCGCGCTTATTTCAGATACGCAGTATTTT. Protein product: CASSLSGTSGGTALISDTQYF.

This clone was seen just once. The chain employs TRBV30 and TRBJ1-2; 8 bases map to TRBD1. Germline CDR1 is GTSNPN and CDR2 is SVGIG (reference sequence). The J segment lost 6 bases and the V segment lost 4 bases, leaving 4 bases of the junction unmatched. The length of the CDR3 is 12 residues. The CDR3 protein is CAWIWTGHGYTF. DNA for the CDR3: TGTGCCTGGATTTGGACAGGGCATGGCTACACCTTC.

The chain carries TRBV2 and TRBJ1-1, with 7 bases matching TRBD1. V shed 8 bases and J 4 bases; nucleotides not matched to a gene: 4. This CDR3 contains 12 residues. The germline CDR1 and CDR2 sequences are SNHLY and FYNNEI. DNA for the CDR3: TGTGCCAGCGGGCAGGGGGGCACTGAAGCTTTCTTT. This sequence encodes CASGQGGTEAFF.

The chain couples TRBV2 to TRBJ2-7; the match to TRBD2 covers 9 bases. Germline assignment: CDR1 SNHLY and CDR2 FYNNEI. The CDR3 loop spans 15 amino acids. After removal of 6 bases from V and 2 bases from J, the junction contained 8 bases not matched to a gene. The CDR3 loop is CASRDTSGRTYEQYF. The DNA of the CDR3 is TGTGCCAGCAGGGATACTAGCGGGCGAACCTACGAGCAGTACTTC.

The chain joins TRBV7-6 to TRBJ2-7, with D possibly matching TRBD1 (5 bases). V shed 4 bases and J shed 2 bases, with 12 bases lying between them. Per the germline V gene, CDR1 is SGHVS and CDR2 is FNYEAQ. This CDR3 region has 14 residues. CDR3 sequence (DNA): TGTGCCAGCAGCTCCACCGACAGCCCCTACGAGCAGTACTTC. Translating it yields CASSSTDSPYEQYF. Full variable domain (missing parts from reference TRBV7-6 and TRBJ2-7): GAGVSQSPRYKVTKRGQDVALRCDPISGHVSLYWYRQALGQGPEFLTYFNYEAQQDKSGLPNDRFSAERPEGSISTLTIQRTEQRDSAMYRCASSSTDSPYEQYFGPGTRLTVT.

V usage is TRBV4-3 and J usage is TRBJ2-1; perhaps TRBD2 as D (6 bases). Germline CDR1 is LGHNA and CDR2 is YSLEER. The germline V and J ends were trimmed by 0 bases and 5 bases, with 8 bases remaining between them. This CDR3 has 14 residues. CDR3 in DNA: TGCGCCAGCAGCCAAGATACGGGGGACAATGAGCAGTTCTTC. It yields the protein CASSQDTGDNEQFF.

The gene calls are TRBV10-3 and TRBJ1-1; D is ambiguous. Trimming cost V 4 bases and J 1 base, with 16 bases left between them. Germline V gene sequence: CDR1 ENHRY, CDR2 SYGVKD. This CDR3 spans 16 amino acids. In nucleotides, the CDR3 is TGTGCCATCAGTGTCGGGGTGGTGGACCCGAACACTGAAGCTTTCTTT. Translated, it gives CAISVGVVDPNTEAFF.

The chain joins TRBV29-1 to TRBJ2-7, with unresolved D. The germline V gene has CDR1 SQVTM and CDR2 ANQGSEA. V dropped 4 bases and J dropped 0 bases, with 4 bases sitting between them. CDR3 length: 11 residues. The CDR3 sequence: CSVGHSYEQYF. The CDR3 DNA reads TGCAGCGTTGGACACTCCTACGAGCAGTACTTC.

CDR3 loop: CASDSGGYNEQFF. The CDR3 DNA reads TGTGCCAGCGATAGCGGGGGGTACAATGAGCAGTTCTTC. This chain uses TRBV2 with TRBJ2-1; 10 nucleotides match TRBD2. Germline trimming cut 8 bases from V and 4 bases from J; bases unmatched to any gene: 2. The CDR3 contains 13 residues. From germline, CDR1 is SNHLY and CDR2 FYNNEI.

The gene calls are TRBV2 and TRBJ1-4; possibly TRBD1 for D (6 bases). The germline V and J ends were trimmed by 0 bases and 4 bases, with 15 bases remaining between them. Germline V lookup: CDR1 SNHLY, CDR2 FYNNEI. The CDR3 extends over 17 amino acids. Here the CDR3 DNA reads TGTGCCAGCAGTGAAGCGCCCAGGGGTCGGATTAATGAAAAACTGTTTTTT. This translates into CASSEAPRGRINEKLFF.

This clone has more than one count but fewer than ten. The V call is TRBV29-1, the J call TRBJ2-1; 8 bases map to TRBD2. In germline, CDR1 is SQVTM, CDR2 ANQGSEA. The CDR3 is 13 amino acids. CDR3 bases: TGCAGTTGGGCGGGGGGTTCTTACAATGAGCAGTTCTTC. As protein: CSWAGGSYNEQFF.

The chain combines TRBV5-1 with TRBJ2-7; TRBD2 aligns across 10 bases. The CDR3 contains 15 residues. Germline V gives CDR1 SGHRS, CDR2 YFSETQ. The V gene end was trimmed by 1 base and the J gene end by 1 base; junction bases not matched to a gene: 2. This CDR3 reads CASSLSSGGSYEQYF. DNA for the CDR3: TGCGCCAGCAGCTTGAGTAGCGGGGGGTCCTACGAGCAGTACTTC. The complete variable domain, with remaining parts taken from reference TRBV5-1 and TRBJ2-7, reads KAGVTQTPRYLIKTRGQQVTLSCSPISGHRSVSWYQQTPGQGLQFLFEYFSETQRNKGNFPGRFSGRQFSNSRSEMNVSTLELGDSALYLCASSLSSGGSYEQYFGPGTRLTVT.